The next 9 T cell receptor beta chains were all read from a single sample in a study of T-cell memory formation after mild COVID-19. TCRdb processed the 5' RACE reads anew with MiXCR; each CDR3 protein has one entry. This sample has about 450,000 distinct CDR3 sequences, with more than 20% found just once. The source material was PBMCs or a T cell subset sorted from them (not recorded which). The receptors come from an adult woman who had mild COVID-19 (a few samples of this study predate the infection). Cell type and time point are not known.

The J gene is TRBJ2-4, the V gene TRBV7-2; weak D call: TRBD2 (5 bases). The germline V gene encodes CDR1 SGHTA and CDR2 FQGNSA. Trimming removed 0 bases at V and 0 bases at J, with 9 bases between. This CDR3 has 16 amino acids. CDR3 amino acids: CASSLADGLAKNIQYF. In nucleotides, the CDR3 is TGTGCCAGCAGCTTAGCGGATGGACTAGCCAAAAACATTCAGTACTTC. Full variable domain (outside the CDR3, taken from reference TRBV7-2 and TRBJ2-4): GAGVSQSPSNKVTEKGKDVELRCDPISGHTALYWYRQSLGQGLEFLIYFQGNSAPDKSGLPSDRFSAERTGGSVSTLTIQRTQQEDSAVYLCASSLADGLAKNIQYFGAGTRLSVL.

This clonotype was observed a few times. CDR3 bases: TGTGCCAGCAGCGTAGAAGTCGCCAGGGCCGCTGGGGCCAACGTCCTGACTTTC. Translated: CASSVEVARAAGANVLTF. V is TRBV9 and J is TRBJ2-6; D may be TRBD1 (5 bases). The germline V gene has CDR1 SGDLS and CDR2 YYNGEE. V was trimmed by 0 bases and J by 2 bases, leaving 15 bases between them. The length of the CDR3 is 18 residues.

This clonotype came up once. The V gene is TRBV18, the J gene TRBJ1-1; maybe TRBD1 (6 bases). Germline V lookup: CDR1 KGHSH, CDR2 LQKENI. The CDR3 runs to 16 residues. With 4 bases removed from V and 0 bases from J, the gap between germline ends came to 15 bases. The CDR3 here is CASSRGSTGMNTEAFF. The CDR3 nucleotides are TGTGCCAGCTCACGGGGATCGACAGGTATGAACACTGAAGCTTTCTTT.

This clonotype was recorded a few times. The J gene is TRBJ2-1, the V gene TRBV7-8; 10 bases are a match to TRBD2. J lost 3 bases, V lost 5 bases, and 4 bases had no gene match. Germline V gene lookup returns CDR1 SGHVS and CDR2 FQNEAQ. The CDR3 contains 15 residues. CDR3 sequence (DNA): TGTGCCAGCAGCGGAGCGGGGGGGATCTACAATGAGCAGTTCTTC. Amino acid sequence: CASSGAGGIYNEQFF.

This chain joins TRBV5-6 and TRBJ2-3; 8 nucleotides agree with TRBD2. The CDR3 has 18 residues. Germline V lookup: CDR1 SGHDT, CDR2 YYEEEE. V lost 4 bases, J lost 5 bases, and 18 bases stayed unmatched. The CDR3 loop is CASSRRTGGVPVKDTQYF. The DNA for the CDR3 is TGTGCCAGCAGCCGCCGCACGGGGGGGGTACCCGTTAAAGATACGCAGTATTTT.

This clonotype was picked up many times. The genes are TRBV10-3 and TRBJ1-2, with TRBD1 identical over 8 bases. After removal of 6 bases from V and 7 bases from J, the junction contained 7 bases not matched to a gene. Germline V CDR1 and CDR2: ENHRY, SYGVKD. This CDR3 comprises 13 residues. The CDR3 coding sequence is TGTGCCATCAGCGGACAGGGTACTTTTGGCTACACCTTC. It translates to CAISGQGTFGYTF.

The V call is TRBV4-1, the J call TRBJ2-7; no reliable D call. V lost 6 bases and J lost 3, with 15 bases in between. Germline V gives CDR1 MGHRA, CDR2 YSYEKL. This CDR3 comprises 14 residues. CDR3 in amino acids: CASSRAGDFYEQYF. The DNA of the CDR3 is TGCGCCAGCAGTCGGGCAGGAGATTTCTACGAGCAGTACTTC.

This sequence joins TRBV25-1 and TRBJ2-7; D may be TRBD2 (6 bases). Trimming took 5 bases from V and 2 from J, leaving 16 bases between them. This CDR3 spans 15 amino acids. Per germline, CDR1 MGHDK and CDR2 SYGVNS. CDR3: CASSPGRRGPYEQYF. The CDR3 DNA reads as TGTGCCAGCAGTCCCGGCCGGCGGGGCCCCTACGAGCAGTACTTC.

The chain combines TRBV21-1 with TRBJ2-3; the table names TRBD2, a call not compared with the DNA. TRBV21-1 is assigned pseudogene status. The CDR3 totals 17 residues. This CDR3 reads CASTPGLAGGPCDTQYF. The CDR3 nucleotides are TGTGCCAGCACCCCGGGACTAGCGGGGGGGCCTTGCGATACGCAGTATTTT.